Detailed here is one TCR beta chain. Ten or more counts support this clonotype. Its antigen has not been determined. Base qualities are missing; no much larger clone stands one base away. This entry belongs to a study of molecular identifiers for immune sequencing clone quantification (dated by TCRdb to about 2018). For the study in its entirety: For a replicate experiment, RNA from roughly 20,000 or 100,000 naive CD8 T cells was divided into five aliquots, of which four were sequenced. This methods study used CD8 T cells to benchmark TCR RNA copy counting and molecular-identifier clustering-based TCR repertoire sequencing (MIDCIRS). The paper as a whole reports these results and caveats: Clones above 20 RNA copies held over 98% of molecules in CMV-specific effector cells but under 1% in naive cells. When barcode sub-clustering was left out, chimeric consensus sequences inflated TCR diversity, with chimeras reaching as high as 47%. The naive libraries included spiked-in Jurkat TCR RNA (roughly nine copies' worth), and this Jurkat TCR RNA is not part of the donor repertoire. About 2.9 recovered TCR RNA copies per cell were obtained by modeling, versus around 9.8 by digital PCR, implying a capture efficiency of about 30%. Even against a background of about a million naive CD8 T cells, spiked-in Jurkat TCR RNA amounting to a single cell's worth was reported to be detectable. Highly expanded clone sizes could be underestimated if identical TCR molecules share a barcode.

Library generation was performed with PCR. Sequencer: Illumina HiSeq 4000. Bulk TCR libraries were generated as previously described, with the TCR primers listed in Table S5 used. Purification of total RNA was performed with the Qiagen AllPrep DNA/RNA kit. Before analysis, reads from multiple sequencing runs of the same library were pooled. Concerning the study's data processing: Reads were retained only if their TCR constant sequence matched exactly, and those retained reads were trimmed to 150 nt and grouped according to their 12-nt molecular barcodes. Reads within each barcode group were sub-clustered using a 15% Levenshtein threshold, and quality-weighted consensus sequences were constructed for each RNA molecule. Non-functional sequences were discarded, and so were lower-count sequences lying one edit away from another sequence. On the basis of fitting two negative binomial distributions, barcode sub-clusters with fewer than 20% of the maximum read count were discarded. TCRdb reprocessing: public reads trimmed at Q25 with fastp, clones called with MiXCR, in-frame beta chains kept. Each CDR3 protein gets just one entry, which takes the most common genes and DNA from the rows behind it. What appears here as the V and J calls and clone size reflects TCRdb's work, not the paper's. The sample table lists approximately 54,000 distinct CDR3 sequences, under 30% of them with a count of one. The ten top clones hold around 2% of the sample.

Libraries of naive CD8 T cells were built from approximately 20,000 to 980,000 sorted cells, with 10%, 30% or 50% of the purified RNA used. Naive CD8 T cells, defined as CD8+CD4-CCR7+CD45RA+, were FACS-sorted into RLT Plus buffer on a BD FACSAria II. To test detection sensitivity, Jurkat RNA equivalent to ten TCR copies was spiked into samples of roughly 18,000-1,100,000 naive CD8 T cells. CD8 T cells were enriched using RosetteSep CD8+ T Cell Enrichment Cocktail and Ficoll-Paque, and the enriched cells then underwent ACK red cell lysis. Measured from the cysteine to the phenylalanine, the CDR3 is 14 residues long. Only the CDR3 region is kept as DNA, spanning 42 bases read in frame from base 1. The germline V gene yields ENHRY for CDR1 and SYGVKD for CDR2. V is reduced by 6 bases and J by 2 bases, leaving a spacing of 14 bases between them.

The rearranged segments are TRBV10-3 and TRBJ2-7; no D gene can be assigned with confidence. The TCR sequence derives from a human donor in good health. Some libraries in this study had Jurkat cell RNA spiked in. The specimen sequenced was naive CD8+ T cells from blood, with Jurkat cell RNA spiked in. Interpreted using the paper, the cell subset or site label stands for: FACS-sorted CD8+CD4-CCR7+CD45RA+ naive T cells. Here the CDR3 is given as CAISGHPVTYEQYF. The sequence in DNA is TGTGCCATCAGCGGGCACCCCGTCACCTACGAGCAGTACTTC.